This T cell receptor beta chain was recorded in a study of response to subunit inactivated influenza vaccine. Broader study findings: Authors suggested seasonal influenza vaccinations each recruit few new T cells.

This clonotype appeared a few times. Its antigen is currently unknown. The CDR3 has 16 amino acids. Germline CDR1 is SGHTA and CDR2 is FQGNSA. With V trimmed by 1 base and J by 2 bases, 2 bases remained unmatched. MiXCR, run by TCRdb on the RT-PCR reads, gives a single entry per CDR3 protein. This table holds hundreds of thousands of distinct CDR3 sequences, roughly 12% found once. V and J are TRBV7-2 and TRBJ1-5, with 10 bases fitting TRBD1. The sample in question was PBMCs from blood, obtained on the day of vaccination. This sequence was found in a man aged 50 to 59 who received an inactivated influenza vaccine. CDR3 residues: CASSLGQGAGNQPQHF. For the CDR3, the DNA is TGTGCCAGCAGCTTAGGACAGGGGGCTGGCAATCAGCCCCAGCATTTT.